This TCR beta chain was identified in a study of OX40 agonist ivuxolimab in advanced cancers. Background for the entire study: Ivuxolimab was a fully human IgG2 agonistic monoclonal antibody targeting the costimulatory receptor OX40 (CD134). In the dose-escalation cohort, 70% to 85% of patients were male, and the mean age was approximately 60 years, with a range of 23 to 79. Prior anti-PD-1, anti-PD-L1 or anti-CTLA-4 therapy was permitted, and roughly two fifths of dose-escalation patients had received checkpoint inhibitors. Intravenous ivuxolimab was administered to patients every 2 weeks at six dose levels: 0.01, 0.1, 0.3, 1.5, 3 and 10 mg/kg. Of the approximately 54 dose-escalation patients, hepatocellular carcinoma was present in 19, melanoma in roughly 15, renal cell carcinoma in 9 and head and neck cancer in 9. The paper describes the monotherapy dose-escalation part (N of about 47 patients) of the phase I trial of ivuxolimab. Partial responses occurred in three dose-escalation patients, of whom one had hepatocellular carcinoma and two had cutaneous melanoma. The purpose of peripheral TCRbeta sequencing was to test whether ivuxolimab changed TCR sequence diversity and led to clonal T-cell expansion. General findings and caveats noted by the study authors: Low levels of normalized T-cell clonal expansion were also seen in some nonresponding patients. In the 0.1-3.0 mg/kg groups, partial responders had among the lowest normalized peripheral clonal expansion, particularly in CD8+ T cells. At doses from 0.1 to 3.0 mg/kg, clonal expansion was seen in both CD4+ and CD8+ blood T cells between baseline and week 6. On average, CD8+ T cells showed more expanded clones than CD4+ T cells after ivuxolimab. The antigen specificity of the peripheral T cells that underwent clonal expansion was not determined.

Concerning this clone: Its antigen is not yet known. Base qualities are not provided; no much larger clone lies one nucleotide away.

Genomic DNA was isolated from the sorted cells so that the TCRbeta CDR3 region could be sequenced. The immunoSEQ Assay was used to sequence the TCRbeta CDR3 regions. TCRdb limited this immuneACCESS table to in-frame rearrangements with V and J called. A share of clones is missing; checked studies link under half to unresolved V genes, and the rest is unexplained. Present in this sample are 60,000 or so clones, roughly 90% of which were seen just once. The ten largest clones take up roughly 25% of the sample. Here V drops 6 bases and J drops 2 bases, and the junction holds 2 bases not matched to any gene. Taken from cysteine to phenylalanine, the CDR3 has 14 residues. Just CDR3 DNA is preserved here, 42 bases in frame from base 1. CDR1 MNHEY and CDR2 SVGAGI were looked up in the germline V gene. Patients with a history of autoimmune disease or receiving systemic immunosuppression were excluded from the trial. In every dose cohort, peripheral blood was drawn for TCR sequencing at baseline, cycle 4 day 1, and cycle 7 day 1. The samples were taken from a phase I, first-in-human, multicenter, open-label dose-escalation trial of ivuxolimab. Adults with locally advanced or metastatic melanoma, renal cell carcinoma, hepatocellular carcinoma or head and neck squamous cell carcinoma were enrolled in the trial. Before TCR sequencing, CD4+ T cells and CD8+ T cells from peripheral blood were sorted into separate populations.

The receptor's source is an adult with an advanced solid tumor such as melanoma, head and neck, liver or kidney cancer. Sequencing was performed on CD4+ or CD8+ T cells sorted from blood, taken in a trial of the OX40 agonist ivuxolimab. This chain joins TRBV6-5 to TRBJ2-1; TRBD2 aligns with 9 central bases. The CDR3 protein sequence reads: CASRLAGAYNEQFF. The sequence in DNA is TGTGCCAGCAGGTTAGCGGGAGCCTACAATGAGCAGTTCTTC.